These T cell receptor beta chains were read from a single sample in a study of T cell changes during pregnancy in multiple sclerosis. Produced via immunoSEQ multiplex PCR; TCRdb's table is partial and in-frame only. The sample has just over 60,000 clones, 92% seen once. Source: peripheral blood, taken in the second trimester of pregnancy. Receptor source: a female donor in good health, enrolled as a control in a pregnancy study. Both conserved end residues are part of each CDR3. D genes are given only for firm matches. Where a row states a size, it is once, few, many or the class of an expanded clone; other rows omit it.

>TRBJ2-5|.|TRBV7-3|.
TGTGCCAGCAGCTCCGAGCCGACAGCGTTTATAGAGACCCAGTACTTC
CASSSEPTAFIETQYF
>TRBJ2-3|TRBD1|TRBV19|.
TGTGCCAGTAGAAAACGGGACAGAAGCACAGATACGCAGTATTTT
CASRKRDRSTDTQYF
>TRBJ2-1|TRBD2|TRBV6-5|.
TGTGCCAGCAGTTATTACCCGGGACTAGCGGACAATGAGCAGTTCTTC
CASSYYPGLADNEQFF
>TRBJ2-1|TRBD2|TRBV9|once
TGTGCCAGCAGCAAAAGCGGGAGCGAAACTACCTACAATGAGCAGTTCTTC
CASSKSGSETTYNEQFF
>TRBJ2-6|.|TRBV9|.
TGTGCCAGCAGCCCCAGACAGGTTGGGCGCTCTGGGGCCAACGTCCTGACTTTC
CASSPRQVGRSGANVLTF
>TRBJ1-3|TRBD1|TRBV5-1|.
TGCGCCAGCAGCTTGGCAGGGGGAACTGGAAACACCATATATTTT
CASSLAGGTGNTIYF
>TRBJ2-1|TRBD2|TRBV11-1|.
TGTGCCAGCAGCTTATGGCGGGAGAGCAATGAGCAGTTCTTC
CASSLWRESNEQFF
>TRBJ2-4|.|TRBV19|.
TGTGCCAGTAGTGGAAACAGGGTACTAGCCAAAAACATTCAGTACTTC
CASSGNRVLAKNIQYF
>TRBJ2-5|.|TRBV7-7|.
TGTGCTAGCAGTTCTGGACAGCAAGAGACCCAGTACTTC
CASSSGQQETQYF
>TRBJ1-4|.|TRBV10-3|.
TGTGCCATCAGTGGGACACGTAATGAAAAACTGTTTTTT
CAISGTRNEKLFF
>TRBJ2-7|TRBD1|TRBV7-8|.
TGTGCCAGCAGCTTAGGGGGGACAGGCGGAGGGGGTCCCACCTACGAGCAGTACTTC
CASSLGGTGGGGPTYEQYF
>TRBJ1-1|.|TRBV7-3|.
TGTGCCAGCAGCTCACAGGGAGGGAAGACTGAAGCTTTCTTT
CASSSQGGKTEAFF
>TRBJ2-7|.|TRBV6-5|.
TGTGCCAGCGGGGCAGCCATCTACGAGCAGTACTTC
CASGAAIYEQYF
>TRBJ2-3|.|TRBV5-5|once
TGTGCCAGCAGCTTGGGGCAGGGGTCGGATACGCAGTATTTT
CASSLGQGSDTQYF
>TRBJ2-5|TRBD1|TRBV5-1|.
TGCGCCAGCAGCCCGGGCCGGCCACAGGGGTACCAAGAGACCCAGTACTTC
CASSPGRPQGYQETQYF
>TRBJ1-2|.|TRBV7-2|.
TGTGCCAGCAGCTTACTCCCAGGCGGCTACACCTTC
CASSLLPGGYTF